This T cell receptor beta chain was captured by sequencing in a study of blood T cell repertoires in COVID-19. Whole-study context: COVID-19 samples collected from the United States, Italy and Spain covered acute and convalescent phases.

In the source study's methods: It was from reference gene primer amplification that nucleated cell counts were estimated. Only in-frame clones appear in the TCRdb table, and some are missing; sequencing was by immunoSEQ multiplex PCR. That table gives V, J and clone size, and the DNA gave D and trimming. Counted here are about 260,000 clones, 85% to 90% occurring once; the ten biggest clones make up roughly 3.9%. V was clipped by 6 bases and J by 4 bases; unmatched bases: 9. This CDR3 comprises 15 residues. Per the germline V gene, CDR1 is SGHRS and CDR2 is YFSETQ. The genes are TRBV5-1 and TRBJ2-3, with TRBD2 matching over 9 bases. Sequences were obtained from peripheral blood. The sequence came from a woman between 40 and 50 years old with acute or convalescent COVID-19. CDR3 loop: CASKKRGAFSDTQYF. In DNA form, the CDR3 reads TGCGCCAGCAAAAAGCGGGGGGCCTTCTCAGATACGCAGTATTTT.